This is a list of T cell receptor beta chains from one sample in a study of cytotoxic CD8 clonotypes in ibrutinib-treated CLL. Data came from immunoSEQ multiplex PCR; TCRdb stores just in-frame clones and leaves some out. This table holds around 70,000 clones, 75% to 95% found once. The sample in question was PBMCs, obtained after 12 months of ibrutinib treatment. Receptors originate from a human donor with chronic lymphocytic leukemia. Both conserved end residues are part of each CDR3. Fields, in order: D gene, clone size, V gene, J gene, CDR3 protein, CDR3 DNA. A D gene is named only where the DNA matches it firmly. The listing skips clone size in some rows; elsewhere it reads once, few, many or a size class.

D gene: TRBD2; clone size: NA; V gene: TRBV6-1; J gene: TRBJ2-1; CDR3 protein: CASRVGLVSYNEQFF; CDR3 DNA: TGTGCCAGCAGGGTAGGACTAGTCTCCTACAATGAGCAGTTCTTC
D gene: TRBD2; clone size: NA; V gene: TRBV4-3; J gene: TRBJ2-7; CDR3 protein: CASSPEREGRYEQYF; CDR3 DNA: TGCGCCAGCAGCCCCGAGAGGGAGGGGAGGTACGAGCAGTACTTC
D gene: NA; clone size: NA; V gene: TRBV28; J gene: TRBJ1-5; CDR3 protein: CASSWYSNQPQHF; CDR3 DNA: TGTGCCAGCAGTTGGTATAGCAATCAGCCCCAGCATTTT
D gene: NA; clone size: NA; V gene: TRBV29-1; J gene: TRBJ2-3; CDR3 protein: CSGLPSGDTQYF; CDR3 DNA: TGCAGCGGCTTACCTAGTGGGGATACGCAGTATTTT
D gene: NA; clone size: NA; V gene: TRBV2; J gene: TRBJ2-1; CDR3 protein: CASSEGLVNEQFF; CDR3 DNA: TGTGCCAGCAGTGAAGGGTTGGTAAATGAGCAGTTCTTC
D gene: NA; clone size: NA; V gene: TRBV7-9; J gene: TRBJ2-7; CDR3 protein: CASVRAPGPSWEQYF; CDR3 DNA: TGTGCCAGCGTAAGAGCCCCGGGGCCCTCGTGGGAGCAGTACTTC
D gene: TRBD1; clone size: NA; V gene: TRBV6-5; J gene: TRBJ1-5; CDR3 protein: CASSRQGSQPQHF; CDR3 DNA: TGTGCCAGCAGTCGACAGGGAAGTCAGCCCCAGCATTTT
D gene: NA; clone size: NA; V gene: TRBV29-1; J gene: TRBJ1-4; CDR3 protein: CSVYGTGNEKLFF; CDR3 DNA: TGCAGCGTTTACGGGACGGGTAATGAAAAACTGTTTTTT
D gene: NA; clone size: NA; V gene: TRBV5-1; J gene: TRBJ1-3; CDR3 protein: CASSLYRPDTIYF; CDR3 DNA: TGCGCCAGCAGCTTGTACAGGCCAGACACCATATATTTT
D gene: NA; clone size: NA; V gene: TRBV6-5; J gene: TRBJ2-3; CDR3 protein: CASTEEGTDTQYF; CDR3 DNA: TGTGCCAGCACCGAGGAGGGGACAGATACGCAGTATTTT
D gene: TRBD1; clone size: NA; V gene: TRBV12-5; J gene: TRBJ2-1; CDR3 protein: CASAPDRVRDEQFF; CDR3 DNA: TGTGCTAGTGCACCGGACAGGGTGAGGGATGAGCAGTTCTTC
D gene: TRBD1; clone size: NA; V gene: TRBV18; J gene: TRBJ2-5; CDR3 protein: CASSPVIKTGGQETQYF; CDR3 DNA: TGTGCCAGCTCACCTGTAATTAAGACAGGGGGACAAGAGACCCAGTACTTC
D gene: NA; clone size: NA; V gene: TRBV19; J gene: TRBJ2-6; CDR3 protein: CASSITREAGANVLTF; CDR3 DNA: TGTGCCAGTAGTATAACCAGGGAGGCTGGGGCCAACGTCCTGACTTTC
D gene: NA; clone size: NA; V gene: TRBV7-3; J gene: TRBJ1-6; CDR3 protein: CASSQEDSMYSPLHF; CDR3 DNA: TGTGCCAGCAGCCAAGAGGATAGTATGTATTCACCCCTCCACTTT
D gene: TRBD1; clone size: few; V gene: TRBV30; J gene: TRBJ1-1; CDR3 protein: CAWSRDRKNTEAFF; CDR3 DNA: TGTGCCTGGAGCAGGGACAGAAAGAACACTGAAGCTTTCTTT
D gene: TRBD2; clone size: NA; V gene: TRBV30; J gene: TRBJ2-2; CDR3 protein: CAWMAGVSTGELFF; CDR3 DNA: TGTGCCTGGATGGCGGGAGTCTCTACCGGGGAGCTGTTTTTT
D gene: NA; clone size: NA; V gene: TRBV19; J gene: TRBJ1-2; CDR3 protein: CASSFDSINYGYTF; CDR3 DNA: TGTGCCAGTAGTTTCGATAGTATCAACTATGGCTACACCTTC
D gene: NA; clone size: NA; V gene: TRBV7-3; J gene: TRBJ1-5; CDR3 protein: CASSPGSGQPQHF; CDR3 DNA: TGTGCCAGCAGCCCCGGGTCGGGTCAGCCCCAGCATTTT
D gene: NA; clone size: once; V gene: TRBV10-3; J gene: TRBJ2-1; CDR3 protein: CAIARPLGNEQFF; CDR3 DNA: TGTGCCATCGCTCGACCCCTGGGTAATGAGCAGTTCTTC
D gene: NA; clone size: NA; V gene: TRBV7-3; J gene: TRBJ2-3; CDR3 protein: CASSLRSGRSTDTQYF; CDR3 DNA: TGTGCCAGCAGCTTAAGGTCGGGCAGAAGCACAGATACGCAGTATTTT
D gene: NA; clone size: once; V gene: TRBV7-2; J gene: TRBJ1-5; CDR3 protein: CASSPYYSNQPQHF; CDR3 DNA: TGTGCCAGCAGCCCCTACTATAGCAATCAGCCCCAGCATTTT
D gene: TRBD2; clone size: once; V gene: TRBV6-5; J gene: TRBJ2-4; CDR3 protein: CASSYTGSGGQNIQYF; CDR3 DNA: TGTGCCAGCAGTTATACGGGGTCGGGAGGTCAGAACATTCAGTACTTC
D gene: NA; clone size: NA; V gene: TRBV19; J gene: TRBJ1-3; CDR3 protein: CASSSGVENTIYF; CDR3 DNA: TGTGCCAGTAGTTCAGGGGTAGAAAACACCATATATTTT
D gene: TRBD1; clone size: NA; V gene: TRBV19; J gene: TRBJ1-5; CDR3 protein: CASSMGQGGEPQHF; CDR3 DNA: TGTGCCAGTAGTATGGGACAGGGCGGGGAGCCCCAGCATTTT
D gene: TRBD1; clone size: NA; V gene: TRBV7-7; J gene: TRBJ2-1; CDR3 protein: CASSPRTGSYNEQFF; CDR3 DNA: TGTGCTAGCAGCCCTCGGACAGGCTCCTACAATGAGCAGTTCTTC
D gene: TRBD1; clone size: NA; V gene: TRBV4-1; J gene: TRBJ2-7; CDR3 protein: CASSPPTGSYEQYF; CDR3 DNA: TGCGCCAGCAGCCCCCCGACAGGGAGCTACGAGCAGTACTTC
D gene: NA; clone size: once; V gene: TRBV6-1; J gene: TRBJ2-3; CDR3 protein: CASSETFRWSGTDTQYF; CDR3 DNA: TGTGCCAGCAGTGAAACCTTTCGGTGGTCAGGCACAGATACGCAGTATTTT
D gene: TRBD1; clone size: NA; V gene: TRBV10-3; J gene: TRBJ1-5; CDR3 protein: CAISASGQTKNQPQHF; CDR3 DNA: TGTGCCATCAGTGCATCGGGACAGACTAAAAATCAGCCCCAGCATTTT
D gene: NA; clone size: NA; V gene: TRBV11-3; J gene: TRBJ2-3; CDR3 protein: CASSFGHNGDTQYF; CDR3 DNA: TGTGCCAGCAGCTTTGGACACAATGGGGATACGCAGTATTTT
D gene: TRBD1; clone size: few; V gene: TRBV19; J gene: TRBJ1-1; CDR3 protein: CASKGGTWTEAFF; CDR3 DNA: TGTGCCAGTAAAGGGGGCACATGGACTGAAGCTTTCTTT
D gene: NA; clone size: NA; V gene: TRBV4-1; J gene: TRBJ1-4; CDR3 protein: CASSRPGGNEKLFF; CDR3 DNA: TGCGCCAGCAGCCGGCCGGGGGGGAATGAAAAACTGTTTTTT
D gene: NA; clone size: once; V gene: TRBV5-5; J gene: TRBJ1-1; CDR3 protein: CASRAQTGFRAEAFF; CDR3 DNA: TGTGCCAGCAGGGCGCAAACTGGTTTTCGGGCTGAAGCTTTCTTT
D gene: TRBD2; clone size: NA; V gene: TRBV4-1; J gene: TRBJ2-1; CDR3 protein: CASSLQLAGLYNEQFF; CDR3 DNA: TGCGCCAGCAGCCTTCAACTAGCGGGTCTCTACAATGAGCAGTTCTTC
D gene: NA; clone size: NA; V gene: TRBV11-2; J gene: TRBJ1-1; CDR3 protein: CASSFYSGTNTEAFF; CDR3 DNA: TGTGCCAGCAGCTTCTACAGCGGGACGAACACTGAAGCTTTCTTT
D gene: TRBD1; clone size: NA; V gene: TRBV25-1; J gene: TRBJ2-1; CDR3 protein: CASSDYRGGYNEQFF; CDR3 DNA: TGTGCCAGCAGTGACTACAGGGGTGGCTACAATGAGCAGTTCTTC
D gene: NA; clone size: NA; V gene: TRBV30; J gene: TRBJ1-4; CDR3 protein: CAWSKPTRGWDEKLFF; CDR3 DNA: TGTGCCTGGAGCAAACCTACGAGGGGTTGGGATGAAAAACTGTTTTTT
D gene: NA; clone size: once; V gene: TRBV7-2; J gene: TRBJ2-7; CDR3 protein: CASSLSGNYEQYF; CDR3 DNA: TGTGCCAGCAGCTTAAGCGGAAACTACGAGCAGTACTTC
D gene: TRBD1; clone size: NA; V gene: TRBV30; J gene: TRBJ1-1; CDR3 protein: CAWSTQGVSEAFF; CDR3 DNA: TGTGCCTGGAGTACACAGGGGGTCTCTGAAGCTTTCTTT
D gene: NA; clone size: NA; V gene: TRBV5-1; J gene: TRBJ1-4; CDR3 protein: CASSLAVGRAEKLFF; CDR3 DNA: TGCGCCAGCAGCTTGGCCGTTGGCAGGGCTGAAAAACTGTTTTTT
D gene: TRBD1; clone size: NA; V gene: TRBV10-3; J gene: TRBJ1-1; CDR3 protein: CAIRGQPNTEAFF; CDR3 DNA: TGTGCCATCAGGGGACAGCCAAACACTGAAGCTTTCTTT
D gene: NA; clone size: NA; V gene: TRBV5-1; J gene: TRBJ1-5; CDR3 protein: CASSLEGGAGQPQHF; CDR3 DNA: TGCGCCAGCAGCTTGGAGGGGGGCGCAGGACAGCCCCAGCATTTT
D gene: TRBD1; clone size: NA; V gene: TRBV19; J gene: TRBJ2-7; CDR3 protein: CASSIGAGGYEQYF; CDR3 DNA: TGTGCCAGTAGTATAGGGGCAGGGGGCTACGAGCAGTACTTC
D gene: NA; clone size: NA; V gene: TRBV6-5; J gene: TRBJ2-7; CDR3 protein: CASRISYEQYF; CDR3 DNA: TGTGCCAGCAGGATAAGCTACGAGCAGTACTTC
D gene: TRBD1; clone size: NA; V gene: TRBV13; J gene: TRBJ2-7; CDR3 protein: CASSLYSGQGSYEQYF; CDR3 DNA: TGTGCCAGCAGCTTATACTCGGGACAGGGGAGCTACGAGCAGTACTTC
D gene: NA; clone size: NA; V gene: TRBV5-6; J gene: TRBJ2-1; CDR3 protein: CASSFGYGEPSNNEQFF; CDR3 DNA: TGTGCCAGCAGCTTCGGGTACGGAGAGCCCTCTAACAATGAGCAGTTCTTC
D gene: NA; clone size: NA; V gene: TRBV11-2; J gene: TRBJ2-7; CDR3 protein: CASSFGGLSSYEQYF; CDR3 DNA: TGTGCCAGCAGCTTTGGCGGGCTGAGCTCCTACGAGCAGTACTTC
D gene: NA; clone size: NA; V gene: TRBV5-1; J gene: TRBJ2-2; CDR3 protein: CASSLAPNTGELFF; CDR3 DNA: TGCGCCAGCAGCTTGGCCCCAAATACCGGGGAGCTGTTTTTT
D gene: NA; clone size: NA; V gene: TRBV29-1; J gene: TRBJ2-7; CDR3 protein: CSGLGDQQGRSYEQYF; CDR3 DNA: TGCAGCGGATTGGGAGACCAACAGGGACGATCCTACGAGCAGTACTTC
D gene: NA; clone size: NA; V gene: TRBV21-1; J gene: TRBJ2-7; CDR3 protein: CASIRTGLAGTRNYEQYF; CDR3 DNA: TGTGCCAGCATTCGTACCGGACTAGCGGGAACCAGAAACTACGAGCAGTACTTC
D gene: NA; clone size: few; V gene: TRBV4-2; J gene: TRBJ2-7; CDR3 protein: CASSQQVGSGEQYF; CDR3 DNA: TGTGCCAGCAGCCAACAAGTGGGTTCGGGGGAGCAGTACTTC
D gene: NA; clone size: NA; V gene: TRBV4-3; J gene: TRBJ1-5; CDR3 protein: CASSQETTGPSPQHF; CDR3 DNA: TGCGCCAGCAGCCAAGAAACCACGGGGCCATCGCCCCAGCATTTT
D gene: NA; clone size: NA; V gene: TRBV10-3; J gene: TRBJ2-1; CDR3 protein: CAITAGNEQFF; CDR3 DNA: TGTGCCATCACCGCGGGCAATGAGCAGTTCTTC
D gene: NA; clone size: NA; V gene: TRBV7-8; J gene: TRBJ2-5; CDR3 protein: CASSLGGVETQYF; CDR3 DNA: TGTGCCAGCAGCTTAGGGGGGGTGGAGACCCAGTACTTC
D gene: NA; clone size: NA; V gene: TRBV7-6; J gene: TRBJ1-3; CDR3 protein: CASSSGPIRGNTIYF; CDR3 DNA: TGTGCCAGCAGCTCCGGACCGATCAGAGGAAACACCATATATTTT
D gene: NA; clone size: few; V gene: TRBV29-1; J gene: TRBJ1-1; CDR3 protein: CSVDIIPGGGAEAFF; CDR3 DNA: TGCAGCGTTGATATTATCCCTGGGGGAGGCGCTGAAGCTTTCTTT